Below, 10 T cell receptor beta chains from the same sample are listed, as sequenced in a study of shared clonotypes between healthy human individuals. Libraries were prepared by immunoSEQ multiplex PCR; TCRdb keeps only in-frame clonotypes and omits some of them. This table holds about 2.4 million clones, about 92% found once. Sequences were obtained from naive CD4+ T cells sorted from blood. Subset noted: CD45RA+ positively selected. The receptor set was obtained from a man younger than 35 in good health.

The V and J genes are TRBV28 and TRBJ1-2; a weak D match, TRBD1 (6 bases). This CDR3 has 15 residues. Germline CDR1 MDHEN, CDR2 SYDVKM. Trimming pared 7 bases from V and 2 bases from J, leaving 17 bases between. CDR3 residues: CASTPGGPVNYGYTF. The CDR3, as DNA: TGTGCCAGCACCCCCGGGGGGCCGGTGAACTATGGCTACACCTTC.

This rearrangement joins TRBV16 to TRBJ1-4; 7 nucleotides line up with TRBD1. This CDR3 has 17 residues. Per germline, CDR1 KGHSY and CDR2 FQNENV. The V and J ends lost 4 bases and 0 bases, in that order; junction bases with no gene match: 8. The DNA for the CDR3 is TGTGCCAGCAGCCCAGGGGGAGGCCGAGCAACTAATGAAAAACTGTTTTTT. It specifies CASSPGGGRATNEKLFF.

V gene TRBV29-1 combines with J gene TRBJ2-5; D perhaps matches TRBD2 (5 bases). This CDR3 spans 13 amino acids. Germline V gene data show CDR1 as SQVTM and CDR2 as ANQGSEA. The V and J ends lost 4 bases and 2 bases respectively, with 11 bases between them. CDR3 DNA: TGCAGCGTTGGAAGCGGCATACAAGAGACCCAGTACTTC. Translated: CSVGSGIQETQYF.

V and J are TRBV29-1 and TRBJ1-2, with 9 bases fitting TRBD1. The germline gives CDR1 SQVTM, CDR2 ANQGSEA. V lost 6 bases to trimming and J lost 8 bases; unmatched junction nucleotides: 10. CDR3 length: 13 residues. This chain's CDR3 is CSVAGTGSWGYTF. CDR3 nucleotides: TGCAGCGTCGCCGGGACAGGGTCGTGGGGCTACACCTTC.

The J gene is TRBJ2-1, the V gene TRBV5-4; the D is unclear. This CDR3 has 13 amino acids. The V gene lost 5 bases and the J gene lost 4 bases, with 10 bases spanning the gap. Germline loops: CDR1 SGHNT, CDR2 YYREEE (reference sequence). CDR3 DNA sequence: TGTGCCAGCAGGCAGACTGGATACAATGAGCAGTTCTTC. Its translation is CASRQTGYNEQFF.

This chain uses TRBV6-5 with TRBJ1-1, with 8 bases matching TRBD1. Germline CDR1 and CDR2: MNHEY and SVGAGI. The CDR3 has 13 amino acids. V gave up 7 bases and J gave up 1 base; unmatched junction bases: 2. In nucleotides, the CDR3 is TGTGCCAGCATTGGACAGGGGAACACTGAAGCTTTCTTT. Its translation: CASIGQGNTEAFF.

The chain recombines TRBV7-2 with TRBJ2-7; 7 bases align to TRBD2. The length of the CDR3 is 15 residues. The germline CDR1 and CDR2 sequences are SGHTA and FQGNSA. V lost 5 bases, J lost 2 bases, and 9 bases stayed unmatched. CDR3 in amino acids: CASSPRTSVAYEQYF. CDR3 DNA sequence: TGTGCCAGCAGCCCGAGAACTAGCGTGGCCTACGAGCAGTACTTC.

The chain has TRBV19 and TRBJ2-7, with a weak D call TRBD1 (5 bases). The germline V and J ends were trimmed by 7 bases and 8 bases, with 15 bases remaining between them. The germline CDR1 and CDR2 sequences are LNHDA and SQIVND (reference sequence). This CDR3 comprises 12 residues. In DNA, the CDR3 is TGTGCCAGTATCACCCTCAGGGATAAGCAGTACTTC. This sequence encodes CASITLRDKQYF.

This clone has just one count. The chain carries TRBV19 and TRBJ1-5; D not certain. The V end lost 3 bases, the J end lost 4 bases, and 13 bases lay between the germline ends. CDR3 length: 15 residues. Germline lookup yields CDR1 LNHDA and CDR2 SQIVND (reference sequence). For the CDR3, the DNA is TGTGCCAGTAGTATCCAGACACCTAAGAATCAGCCCCAGCATTTT. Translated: CASSIQTPKNQPQHF.

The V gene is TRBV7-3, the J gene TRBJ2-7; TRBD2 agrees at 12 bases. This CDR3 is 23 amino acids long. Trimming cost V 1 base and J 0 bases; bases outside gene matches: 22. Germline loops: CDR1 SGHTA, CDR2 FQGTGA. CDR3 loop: CASSLITPANIWTSGTNSYEQYF. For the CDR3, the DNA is TGTGCCAGCAGCTTAATTACCCCTGCAAACATATGGACTAGCGGGACCAACTCCTACGAGCAGTACTTC.